Reported below is one T cell receptor beta chain. As yet, its antigen is unknown. There are 16 residues in the CDR3. V lost 5 bases and J lost 6; bases outside the gene matches: 11. Per germline, CDR1 SGHVS and CDR2 FNYEAQ. The sample is drawn from a study of OX40 agonist ivuxolimab in advanced cancers. Study at large: Each dose-escalation patient presented with hepatocellular carcinoma, melanoma, renal cell or head and neck cancer.

Study results and limitations: The study found that CD8+ T cells averaged more expanded clones than CD4+.

TCRdb keeps only in-frame clones here, not all; method: immunoSEQ multiplex PCR. The sample yields over 25,000 clones, 82% seen once. Systemic immunosuppression or a history of autoimmune disease excluded patients. The material sequenced was CD4+ or CD8+ T cells sorted from blood, taken in a trial of the OX40 agonist ivuxolimab. This clonotype originated in an adult with an advanced solid tumor such as melanoma, head and neck, liver or kidney cancer. The chain carries TRBV7-6 and TRBJ2-1; 9 nucleotides align to TRBD1. The CDR3 DNA is TGTGCCAGCAGCCTGTCCTCCGGGACAGGGATCAATGAGCAGTTCTTC. Translated, it gives CASSLSSGTGINEQFF.